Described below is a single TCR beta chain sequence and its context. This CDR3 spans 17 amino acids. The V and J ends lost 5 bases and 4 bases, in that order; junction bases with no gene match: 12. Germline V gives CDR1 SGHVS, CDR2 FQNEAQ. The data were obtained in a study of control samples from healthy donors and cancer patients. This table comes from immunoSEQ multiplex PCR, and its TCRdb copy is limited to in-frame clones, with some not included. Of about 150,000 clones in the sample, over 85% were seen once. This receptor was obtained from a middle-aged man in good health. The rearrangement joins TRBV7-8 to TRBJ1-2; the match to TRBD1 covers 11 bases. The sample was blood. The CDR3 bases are TGTGCCAGCAGCAAATCCGGGACAGGGGGTGGGACCTATGGCTACACCTTC. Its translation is CASSKSGTGGGTYGYTF. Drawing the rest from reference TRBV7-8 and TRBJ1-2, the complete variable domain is GAGVSQSPRYKVAKRGQDVALRCDPISGHVSLFWYQQALGQGPEFLTYFQNEAQLDKSGLPSDRFFAERPEGSVSTLKIQRTQQEDSAVYLCASSKSGTGGGTYGYTFGSGTRLTVV.